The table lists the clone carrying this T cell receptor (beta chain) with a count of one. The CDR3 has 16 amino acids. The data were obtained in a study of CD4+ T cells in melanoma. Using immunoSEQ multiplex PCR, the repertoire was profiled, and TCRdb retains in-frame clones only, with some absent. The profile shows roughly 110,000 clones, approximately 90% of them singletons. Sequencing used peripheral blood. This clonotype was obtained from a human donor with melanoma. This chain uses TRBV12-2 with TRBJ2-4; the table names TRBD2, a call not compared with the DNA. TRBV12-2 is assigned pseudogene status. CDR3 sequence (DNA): TGTGCAAGTCGTCCTGGACTAGCGGGGAACAAAAACATTCAGTACTTC. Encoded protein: CASRPGLAGNKNIQYF.